Listed below are T cell receptor beta chains from one sample, sequenced in a study of T cell repertoires in cytomegalovirus infection. MiXCR, applied by TCRdb to the reads, yields one record per CDR3 protein. The sample lists about 770,000 distinct CDR3 sequences, 29% seen once, with under 15% in the top ten. No antigen has been identified for these receptors. The sample was cultured CD8+ T cells from PBMCs, taken from culture after CMV antigen stimulation. The source of these receptors is a human donor in good health (CMV status not recorded). Some clones in this sample may be carry-over from other donors' samples. CDR3s include the opening cysteine and the closing phenylalanine or tryptophan. The D gene is left open where the match is weak. Clone size is stated in some rows and not others, as once, few, many or a class when expanded.

j_call d_call v_call clone_size cdr3_nt cdr3_aa
TRBJ2-1 TRBD1 TRBV4-1 NA TGCGCCAGCAGCCAAGATGAAGGGACAGGGGCAAGGAATGAGCAGTTCTTC CASSQDEGTGARNEQFF
TRBJ1-4 TRBD1 TRBV7-6 NA TGTGCCAGCAGCTCCCCAGGGGGCATAACTAATGAAAAACTGTTTTTT CASSSPGGITNEKLFF
TRBJ1-3 NA TRBV10-3 NA TGTGCCATCAGTATGAACGACACCATATATTTT CAISMNDTIYF
TRBJ2-1 NA TRBV2 few TGTGCCAGCAGTGAAGCGTGGCAGGGCCTCTACAATGAGCAGTTCTTC CASSEAWQGLYNEQFF
TRBJ2-1 TRBD2 TRBV4-2 few TGTGCCAGCAGCCAAGACGGGATAGCGGGGGGGTACAATGAGCAGTTCTTC CASSQDGIAGGYNEQFF
TRBJ2-3 NA TRBV7-3 NA TGTGCCAGCAGCATATTCGACAAAGATACGCAGTATTTT CASSIFDKDTQYF
TRBJ2-5 TRBD1 TRBV7-2 NA TGTGCCAGCAGCTCTACAGGGGGCGGAGGTGAGACCCAGTACTTC CASSSTGGGGETQYF
TRBJ2-5 TRBD2 TRBV7-8 many TGTGCCAGCAGCAGCGGGAGGTCGGAGACCCAGTACTTC CASSSGRSETQYF
TRBJ2-7 NA TRBV4-1 NA TGCGCCAGCAGCCAAGATATAGCTCAAGGGCAGTACTTC CASSQDIAQGQYF
TRBJ1-1 TRBD1 TRBV6-2/TRBV6-3 few TGTGCCAGCACCATTACCGGGACAGGGTTACCTGAAGCTTTCTTT CASTITGTGLPEAFF
TRBJ2-1 TRBD2 TRBV7-6 many TGTGCCAGCAGCCCAGGACTAGCGGGGGGGGCTGAAAATGAGCAGTTCTTC CASSPGLAGGAENEQFF
TRBJ2-3 TRBD1 TRBV6-2/TRBV6-3 NA TGTGCCAGCAGTTACTCTAGACAGGGGATGGCAGATACGCAGTATTTT CASSYSRQGMADTQYF
TRBJ2-1 TRBD1 TRBV6-6 NA TGTGCCAGCAGTTACTCCGGGACAGGGGACCCCCTCTCCTACAATGAGCAGTTCTTC CASSYSGTGDPLSYNEQFF
TRBJ2-1 NA TRBV4-1 few TGCGCCAGCAGCCAACCGGGTAGGAACAATGAGCAGTTCTTC CASSQPGRNNEQFF
TRBJ1-3 NA TRBV12-3/TRBV12-4 NA TGTGCCAGCAGTTTACTGGGGATAACTGGAAACACCATATATTTT CASSLLGITGNTIYF
TRBJ1-1 NA TRBV6-1 NA TGTGCCAGCCTACCGACATACTTAGGTCGGGGGAGGGCAGGGGACACTGAAGCTTTCTTT CASLPTYLGRGRAGDTEAFF
TRBJ2-2 NA TRBV14 NA TGTGCCAGCAGCCAACCGGGACAATCGAACACCGGGGAGCTGTTTTTT CASSQPGQSNTGELFF
TRBJ2-3 TRBD1 TRBV27 many TGTGCCAGCAACCTCAACGGGCCCAGGGGGCAGTCGCAGTATTTT CASNLNGPRGQSQYF
TRBJ1-5 NA TRBV19 few TGTGCCAGTAGTATAGATGGGGTAGGGATCGGCAATCAGCCCCAGCATTTT CASSIDGVGIGNQPQHF
TRBJ2-1 TRBD2 TRBV10-3 NA TGTGCCATCAGTGATCGCGGGGGGGCCCTCAATGAGCAGTTCTTC CAISDRGGALNEQFF
TRBJ2-5 TRBD1 TRBV11-2 NA TGTGCCAGCAGCTTGGGGCAGGGGGCTACGGAGACCCAGTACTTC CASSLGQGATETQYF
TRBJ1-2 NA TRBV28 NA TGTGCCACCAGCCGGGGTGGCTACACCTTC CATSRGGYTF
TRBJ1-2 NA TRBV27 NA TGTGCCAGCAGTCCTCAGGGAGGGAGCTATGGCTACACCTTC CASSPQGGSYGYTF
TRBJ1-1 TRBD1 TRBV2 NA TGTGCCACCACAGGGGGCAAAACTGAAGCTTTCTTT CATTGGKTEAFF
TRBJ2-3 NA TRBV9 NA TGTGCCAGCAGCGCCCGGGGGCAGGGAGATACGCAGTATTTT CASSARGQGDTQYF
TRBJ2-3 NA TRBV28 NA TGTGCCAGCAGTTGGCGCGGGCCCCGATATACGCAGTATTTT CASSWRGPRYTQYF
TRBJ2-5 TRBD2 TRBV7-6 many TGTGCCAGCAGCTTAGATATTCTAGCGGGCCCAGAGAAGACCCAGTACTTC CASSLDILAGPEKTQYF
TRBJ1-1 NA TRBV7-9 few TGTGCCAGCAGCCCCCAAGGGAGGATGAACACTGAAGCTTTCTTT CASSPQGRMNTEAFF
TRBJ1-5 NA TRBV28 NA TGTGCCAGTAGGAGAGATTATAGCAATCAGCCCCAGCATTTT CASRRDYSNQPQHF
TRBJ2-2 NA TRBV7-4 many TGTGCCAGCAGCTTAAAGCCCGGGGAGCTGTTTTTT CASSLKPGELFF
TRBJ2-5 NA TRBV13 NA TGTGCCAGCAGCCCATCTCAGGGGTTTCAAGAGACCCAGTACTTC CASSPSQGFQETQYF
TRBJ1-2 NA TRBV12-3/TRBV12-4 NA TGTGCCAGCAGTCCCCGGGACAAGAACTATGGCTACACCTTC CASSPRDKNYGYTF
TRBJ2-1 NA TRBV28 once TGTGCCAGCAGTTTCCCGGACATCAACAATGAGCAGTTCTTC CASSFPDINNEQFF
TRBJ2-7 NA TRBV7-8 many TGTGCCAGCAGCTGGGGACCTACCTACGAGCAGTACTTC CASSWGPTYEQYF
TRBJ2-3 TRBD2 TRBV7-3 NA TGTGCCAGCAGCCCGGGGGGGCGCATAACAGATACGCAGTATTTT CASSPGGRITDTQYF
TRBJ2-4 NA TRBV4-1 NA TGCGCCAGCAGCCAAGTGCCCCCTGGACAGCCTTTAAACATTCAGTACTTC CASSQVPPGQPLNIQYF
TRBJ2-1 TRBD1 TRBV19 NA TGTGCCAGTAGTATAGTAGGCCCTGGACAGGGGTACTACAATGAGCAGTTCTTC CASSIVGPGQGYYNEQFF
TRBJ1-2 NA TRBV24-1 NA TGTGCCACCAGTGATGGGCGGTCCGTTAGGGACTACACCTTC CATSDGRSVRDYTF
TRBJ2-7 NA TRBV27 NA TGTGCCAGCAGTCCCCGGGGAGGCCGGTTGGCTTACGAGCAGTACTTC CASSPRGGRLAYEQYF
TRBJ1-1 TRBD1 TRBV7-9 NA TGTGCCAGCAGCTCCCACGATTGGACAGGGATGAACACTGAAGCTTTCTTT CASSSHDWTGMNTEAFF
TRBJ2-1 NA TRBV10-3 NA TGTGCCATCAGTGAGGGTAACAGCAATGAGCAGTTCTTC CAISEGNSNEQFF
TRBJ1-4 TRBD1 TRBV5-5 few TGTGCCAGCAGCGATATAGGGACAGCAACTAATGAAAAACTGTTTTTT CASSDIGTATNEKLFF
TRBJ1-1 NA TRBV19 NA TGTGCCAGTAGGGGAGTGATCAAGAACACTGAAGCTTTCTTT CASRGVIKNTEAFF
TRBJ2-2 NA TRBV7-3 few TGTGCCGGCGTGGGGCCGGGCACCGGGGAGCTGTTTTTT CAGVGPGTGELFF